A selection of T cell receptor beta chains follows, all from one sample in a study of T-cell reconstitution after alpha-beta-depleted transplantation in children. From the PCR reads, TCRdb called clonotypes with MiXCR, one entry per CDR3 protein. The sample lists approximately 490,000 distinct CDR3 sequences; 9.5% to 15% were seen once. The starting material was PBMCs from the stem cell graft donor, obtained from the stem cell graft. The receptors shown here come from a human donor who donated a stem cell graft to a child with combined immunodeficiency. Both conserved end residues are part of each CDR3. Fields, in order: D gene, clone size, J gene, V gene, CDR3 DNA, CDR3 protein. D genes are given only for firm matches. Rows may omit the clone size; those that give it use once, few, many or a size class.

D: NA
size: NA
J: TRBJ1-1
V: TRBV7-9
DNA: TGTGCCAGCAGATATAGTGGCGGGGAAGCTTTCTTT
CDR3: CASRYSGGEAFF

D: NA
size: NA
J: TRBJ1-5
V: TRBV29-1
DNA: TGCAGCGTTGTGCACAGAGTCAATCAGCCCCAGCATTTT
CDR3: CSVVHRVNQPQHF

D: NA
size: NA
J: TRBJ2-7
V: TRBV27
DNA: TGTGCCAGCAGTTTCGGGGCGGGGGAGCAGTACTTC
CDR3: CASSFGAGEQYF

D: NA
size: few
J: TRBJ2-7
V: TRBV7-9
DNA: TGTGCCAGCAGCTTAGCGTCGACAGTTCCCGAGCAGTACTTC
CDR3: CASSLASTVPEQYF

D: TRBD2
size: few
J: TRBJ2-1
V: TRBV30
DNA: TGTGCCTGGTGTTGCGGGGGCTCCTACAATGAGCAGTTCTTC
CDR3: CAWCCGGSYNEQFF

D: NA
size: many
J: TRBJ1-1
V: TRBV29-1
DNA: TGCAGCGTCCAGAGGAGCCCAAACACTGAAGCTTTCTTT
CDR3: CSVQRSPNTEAFF

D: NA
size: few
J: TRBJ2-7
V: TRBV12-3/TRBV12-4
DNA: TGTGCCACCTCCGACCTGTGGGGCTACGAGCAGTACTTC
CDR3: CATSDLWGYEQYF

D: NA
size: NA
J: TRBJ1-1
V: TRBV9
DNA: TGTGCCAGCAGCCCGGGTTGGGCGAACACTGAAGCTTTCTTT
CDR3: CASSPGWANTEAFF

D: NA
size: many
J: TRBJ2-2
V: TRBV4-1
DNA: TGCGCCAGCAGCCACCGGGCAACCGGGGAGCTGTTTTTT
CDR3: CASSHRATGELFF

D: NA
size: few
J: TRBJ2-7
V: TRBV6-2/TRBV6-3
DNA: TGTGCCAGCAGAGAGGGGGGGACTGGTAACGAGCAGTACTTC
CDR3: CASREGGTGNEQYF

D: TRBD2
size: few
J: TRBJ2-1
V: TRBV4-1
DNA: TGCGCCAGCAGCCAACGGACTAGCGGAGATCTTGGCAATGAGCAGTTCTTC
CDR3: CASSQRTSGDLGNEQFF

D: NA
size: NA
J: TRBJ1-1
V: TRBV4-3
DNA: TGCGCCAGCAGCCAAGATGTGGGCCGCACGGCTTTCTTT
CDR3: CASSQDVGRTAFF

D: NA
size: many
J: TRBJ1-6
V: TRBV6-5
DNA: TGTGCCAGCAGTTACTCCGGGGAACCAACCTCACCCCTCCACTTT
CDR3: CASSYSGEPTSPLHF

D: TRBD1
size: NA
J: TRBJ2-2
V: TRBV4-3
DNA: TGCGCCAGCAGCCAAGAGGACAGGGTGCGATTCAACACCGGGGAGCTGTTTTTT
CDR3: CASSQEDRVRFNTGELFF

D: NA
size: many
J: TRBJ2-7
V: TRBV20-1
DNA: TGCAGTGCTAGAGATCAGGCACCTTTTCAGTACTTC
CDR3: CSARDQAPFQYF

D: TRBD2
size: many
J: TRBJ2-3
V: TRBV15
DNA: TGTGCCACCAGTCGGGGACTAGTGGCAGATACGCAGTATTTT
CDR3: CATSRGLVADTQYF

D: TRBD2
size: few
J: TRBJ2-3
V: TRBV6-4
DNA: TGTGCCAGCAGTCTCGGAGAGCGGGAGAGCTCAGATACGCAGTATTTT
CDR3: CASSLGERESSDTQYF

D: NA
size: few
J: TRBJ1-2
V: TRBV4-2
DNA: TGTGCCAGCAGCCAACGAGGTCAGCTCTCTAACTATGGCTACACCTTC
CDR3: CASSQRGQLSNYGYTF

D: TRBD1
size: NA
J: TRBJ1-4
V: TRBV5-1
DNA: TGCGCCAGCAGCGCCACTACAACAGGGGGTGGTGAAAAACTGTTTTTT
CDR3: CASSATTTGGGEKLFF

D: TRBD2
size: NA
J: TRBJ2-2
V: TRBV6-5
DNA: TGTGCCAGCAGTTACCGAGGGAGGGCTGACACCGGGGAGCTGTTTTTT
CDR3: CASSYRGRADTGELFF